The clone carrying this T cell receptor (beta chain) was seen only once. The CDR3 loop spans 16 amino acids. Germline CDR1 and CDR2: MNHNS and SASEGT. V was pared by 0 bases and J by 4 bases, with 15 bases between. TCRdb's table, derived via immunoSEQ multiplex PCR, lists solely in-frame clones and lacks some. The sample has some 2.1 million clones, around 95% seen once. The sample comes from a study of shared clonotypes between healthy human individuals. The source of this sequence is a man aged 18 to 35 in good health. Sequencing was carried out using naive CD4+ T cells sorted from blood. Specified subset: CD45RA+ positively selected. The chain has TRBV6-1 and TRBJ1-1; D not certain. In DNA form, the CDR3 reads TGTGCCAGCAGTGAAGCGGTAACAGTCGTTTTCACTGAAGCTTTCTTT. Amino acids: CASSEAVTVVFTEAFF.